The source of this T cell receptor beta chain is a study of blood T cells in healthy people across ages. The study's findings and limits: The fall in TCR beta diversity per million T cells was roughly linear with age.

A second roughly 7 to 12 cycle PCR used barcoded and J-beta primers. TCRdb analysed the 5' RACE reads with MiXCR anew, one entry per CDR3 protein. This sample yields about 1.5 million distinct CDR3 sequences, of which under 55% are seen a single time; roughly 3.7% belongs to the top ten. Note on this clonotype: Its antigen is still unknown.

The CDR3 totals 13 residues. The V gene's germline CDR1 is DFQATT and CDR2 SNEGSKA (reference sequence). The V gene end was trimmed by 5 bases and the J gene end by 4 bases; junction bases not matched to a gene: 6. Input material: blood. The origin of this receptor is a woman between 18 and 30 years old in good health. V usage is TRBV20-1 and J usage is TRBJ2-5, with 8 nucleotides matching TRBD1. CDR3 coding DNA: TGCAGTGCTCTTATGGGGACAGGAGAGACCCAGTACTTC. Its translation is CSALMGTGETQYF.